This is a list of T cell receptor beta chains from one sample in a study of naive and memory T cell subsets. TCRdb passed the UMI-ligation and nested PCR reads through MiXCR, listing each CDR3 protein once. The data contain 20,000 to 25,000 distinct CDR3 sequences, roughly 9.1% of them singletons. Input material: central memory CD8+ T cells from blood. Receptors originate from a human donor in good health. Each CDR3 is given with its conserved first and last residue.

cdr3_length: 13; v_call: TRBV7-9; j_call: TRBJ2-7; cdr3_aa: CASSPDNSYEQYF
cdr3_length: 16; v_call: TRBV15; j_call: TRBJ2-6; cdr3_aa: CATSRGRGTGANVLTF
cdr3_length: 14; v_call: TRBV20-1; j_call: TRBJ1-2; cdr3_aa: CSARAQGTNYGYTF
cdr3_length: 12; v_call: TRBV18; j_call: TRBJ1-1; cdr3_aa: CASSPDGAGAFF
cdr3_length: 14; v_call: TRBV11-2; j_call: TRBJ2-2; cdr3_aa: CASSTLRGTGELFF
cdr3_length: 15; v_call: TRBV12-3/TRBV12-4; j_call: TRBJ2-7; cdr3_aa: CASSSGTSGSYEQYF
cdr3_length: 14; v_call: TRBV18; j_call: TRBJ2-4; cdr3_aa: CASSLVVAKNIQYF
cdr3_length: 13; v_call: TRBV9; j_call: TRBJ2-7; cdr3_aa: CASSIGQGWEQYF
cdr3_length: 12; v_call: TRBV7-9; j_call: TRBJ1-2; cdr3_aa: CASSSGTYGYTF
cdr3_length: 13; v_call: TRBV2; j_call: TRBJ1-5; cdr3_aa: CASRGQGAEPQHF
cdr3_length: 14; v_call: TRBV14; j_call: TRBJ2-7; cdr3_aa: CASSQKFGSYEQYF
cdr3_length: 15; v_call: TRBV20-1; j_call: TRBJ2-1; cdr3_aa: CSARDTGSSYNEQFF
cdr3_length: 15; v_call: TRBV29-1; j_call: TRBJ2-7; cdr3_aa: CSVLYVEGDPYEQYF
cdr3_length: 13; v_call: TRBV12-3/TRBV12-4; j_call: TRBJ1-2; cdr3_aa: CASGGGAAGGYTF
cdr3_length: 16; v_call: TRBV19; j_call: TRBJ2-2; cdr3_aa: CASSITSGLGTGELFF
cdr3_length: 13; v_call: TRBV11-2; j_call: TRBJ2-1; cdr3_aa: CASSLDLGNEQFF
cdr3_length: 13; v_call: TRBV6-2/TRBV6-3; j_call: TRBJ1-1; cdr3_aa: CASSYGDNTEAFF
cdr3_length: 13; v_call: TRBV6-2/TRBV6-3; j_call: TRBJ2-7; cdr3_aa: CASSQANSYEQYF
cdr3_length: 15; v_call: TRBV15; j_call: TRBJ2-3; cdr3_aa: CATSRDNSPTDTQYF
cdr3_length: 18; v_call: TRBV28; j_call: TRBJ2-3; cdr3_aa: CASSLRLAGPGRTDTQYF
cdr3_length: 15; v_call: TRBV7-9; j_call: TRBJ2-7; cdr3_aa: CASSLLAGGPHEQYF
cdr3_length: 15; v_call: TRBV5-1; j_call: TRBJ2-7; cdr3_aa: CASSLIAGGPDEQYF
cdr3_length: 17; v_call: TRBV5-1; j_call: TRBJ1-4; cdr3_aa: CASSWTPPDSPNEKLFF
cdr3_length: 17; v_call: TRBV19; j_call: TRBJ1-1; cdr3_aa: CASSNEPPGHLNTEAFF
cdr3_length: 12; v_call: TRBV12-3/TRBV12-4; j_call: TRBJ2-5; cdr3_aa: CASGLSGETQYF
cdr3_length: 14; v_call: TRBV27; j_call: TRBJ2-1; cdr3_aa: CASSYLASRNEQFF